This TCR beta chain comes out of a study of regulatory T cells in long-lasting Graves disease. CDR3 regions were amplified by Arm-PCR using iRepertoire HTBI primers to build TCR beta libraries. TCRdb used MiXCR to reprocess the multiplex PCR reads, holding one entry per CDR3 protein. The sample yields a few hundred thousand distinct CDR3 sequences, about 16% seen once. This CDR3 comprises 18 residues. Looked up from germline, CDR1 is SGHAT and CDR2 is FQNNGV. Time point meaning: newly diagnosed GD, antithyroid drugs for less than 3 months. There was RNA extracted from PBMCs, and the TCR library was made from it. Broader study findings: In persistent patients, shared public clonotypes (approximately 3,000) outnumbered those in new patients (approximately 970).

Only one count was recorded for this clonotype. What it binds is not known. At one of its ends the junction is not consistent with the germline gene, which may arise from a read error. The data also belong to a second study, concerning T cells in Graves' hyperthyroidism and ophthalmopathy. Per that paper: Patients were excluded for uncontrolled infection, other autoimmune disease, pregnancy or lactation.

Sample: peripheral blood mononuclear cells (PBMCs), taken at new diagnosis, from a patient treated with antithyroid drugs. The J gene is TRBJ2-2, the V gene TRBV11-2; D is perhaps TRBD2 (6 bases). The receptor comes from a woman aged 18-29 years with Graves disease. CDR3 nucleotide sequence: TGTGCCAGCAGCCGGAACAGACTAGTTCCTACGAACACCGGGGAGCTGGTTTTT. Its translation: CASSRNRLVPTNTGELVF.